These 18 T cell receptor beta chains were all obtained from the same sample, sequenced in a study of human versus mouse CDR3 diversity and MHC coevolution. The repertoire was sequenced with immunoSEQ multiplex PCR; TCRdb's copy has only in-frame clones and lacks some. The data contain some 82,000 clones, around 95% of them singletons. Sequenced: naive CD4+ T cells from blood. Indicated subset: CD45RO-negative CD62L-positive naive CD4 T cells. These receptors were obtained from a person aged 30-70 years in good health.

This clone appeared once. The rearrangement links TRBV28 to TRBJ2-4; a weak D match, TRBD1 (7 bases). CDR3 length equals 16 residues. Germline assignment: CDR1 MDHEN and CDR2 SYDVKM. V was trimmed by 5 bases and J by 0 bases, leaving 14 bases between them. CDR3: CASSPRQGLAKNIQYF. The CDR3 DNA reads as TGTGCCAGCAGTCCGCGACAGGGACTAGCCAAAAACATTCAGTACTTC.

The gene calls are TRBV4-2 and TRBJ2-5; 11 nucleotides line up with TRBD1. The CDR3 totals 18 residues. With 4 bases clipped from V and 5 bases from J, the junction kept 15 bases outside the gene matches. Germline CDR1 is LGHNA and CDR2 is YNFKEQ. The CDR3 nucleotides are TGTGCCAGCAGCCGACCTACGGGCCGGGGACAGGGGGGGGAGACCCAGTACTTC. It specifies CASSRPTGRGQGGETQYF.

This sequence joins TRBV2 and TRBJ1-6; the D gene is possibly TRBD1 (5 bases). From germline, CDR1 is SNHLY and CDR2 FYNNEI. There are 13 residues in the CDR3. Trimming pared 9 bases from V and 8 bases from J, leaving 14 bases between. Written as DNA, the CDR3 is TGTGCCAGTCCACAGGAAAAGGATTCACCCCTCCACTTT. It yields the protein CASPQEKDSPLHF. Drawing the rest from reference TRBV2 and TRBJ1-6, the complete variable domain is EPEVTQTPSHQVTQMGQEVILRCVPISNHLYFYWYRQILGQKVEFLVSFYNNEISEKSEIFDDQFSVERPDGSNFTLKIRSTKLEDSAMYFCASPQEKDSPLHFGNGTRLTVT.

The rearrangement links TRBV12-5 to TRBJ2-1; D possibly corresponds to TRBD1 (6 bases). V was shortened by 6 bases and J by 0 bases, with 12 bases between the two germline ends. The CDR3 consists of 15 residues. Germline CDR1 and CDR2: LGHNT and FRNRAP. CDR3 in DNA: TGTGCTAGTGGCTTGAGGGGGAGCTCCTACAATGAGCAGTTCTTC. Translation: CASGLRGSSYNEQFF. The full variable domain, its missing parts supplied by reference TRBV12-5 and TRBJ2-1, is DARVTQTPRHKVTEMGQEVTMRCQPILGHNTVFWYRQTMMQGLELLAYFRNRAPLDDSGMPKDRFSAEMPDATLATLKIQPSEPRDSAVYFCASGLRGSSYNEQFFGPGTRLTVL.

The chain employs TRBV10-3 and TRBJ2-2; TRBD2 is a possible D gene (6 bases). This CDR3 has 15 amino acids. Germline-derived CDR1 and CDR2 are ENHRY and SYGVKD. V gave up 2 bases and J gave up 5 bases, with 12 bases separating them. CDR3 region: CAISEDFAGTGELFF. CDR3 DNA sequence: TGTGCCATCAGTGAGGACTTTGCGGGGACCGGGGAGCTGTTTTTT.

J is TRBJ2-4 and V is TRBV7-8, with 11 bases matching TRBD2. The V and J ends lost 5 bases and 2 bases, in that order; junction bases with no gene match: 17. The CDR3 is made up of 20 amino acids. The germline V gene encodes CDR1 SGHVS and CDR2 FQNEAQ. The CDR3 region is CASSINAGLTSGATKNIQYF. CDR3 nucleotide sequence: TGTGCCAGCAGCATCAACGCGGGTCTGACTAGCGGGGCTACCAAAAACATTCAGTACTTC.

This clone was counted once. The CDR3 nucleotides are TGTGCCAGCAGCTTAGTCCCGGGGATGAACACTGAAGCTTTCTTT. Encoded protein: CASSLVPGMNTEAFF. The chain combines TRBV7-3 with TRBJ1-1; D call uncertain. V lost 2 bases to trimming and J lost 0 bases, with 10 bases between them. The CDR3 consists of 15 residues. In germline, CDR1 is SGHTA, CDR2 FQGTGA.

The chain links TRBV5-1 to TRBJ2-5; 9 bases map to TRBD1. Germline CDR1 SGHRS, CDR2 YFSETQ. Trimming took 3 bases from V and 4 from J; bases not matched to a gene: 4. CDR3 length equals 14 residues. CDR3 residues: CASSSGTGLETQYF. The CDR3 DNA follows: TGCGCCAGCAGCTCCGGGACAGGGCTAGAGACCCAGTACTTC.

V gene TRBV19 combines with J gene TRBJ2-6; TRBD2 might be the D (5 bases). The ends were cut back, 5 bases at V and 0 bases at J, with 11 bases in the middle. Germline values: CDR1 LNHDA, CDR2 SQIVND (reference sequence). The CDR3 is 16 residues long. The CDR3 region has the DNA TGTGCCAGTAGTGCTGGACTCTTCTCTGGGGCCAACGTCCTGACTTTC. Translating gives CASSAGLFSGANVLTF.

J is TRBJ2-7 and V is TRBV6-6, with 7 bases fitting TRBD2. The CDR3 has 14 residues. After removal of 5 bases from V and 1 base from J, the junction contained 5 bases not matched to a gene. CDR1 is MNHNY, CDR2 SVGAGI, per germline (reference sequence). DNA for the CDR3: TGTGCCAGCAGTCCGCGGCGGGGGTCCTACGAGCAGTACTTC. It encodes CASSPRRGSYEQYF.

The V gene is TRBV9, the J gene TRBJ2-7; D is perhaps TRBD2 (5 bases). The V end lost 4 bases, the J end lost 3 bases, and 14 bases lay between the germline ends. This CDR3 has 14 residues. From germline, CDR1 is SGDLS and CDR2 YYNGEE. CDR3 amino acids: CASSPTTDYYEQYF. The CDR3 bases are TGTGCCAGCAGCCCGACTACAGACTACTACGAGCAGTACTTC.

As concerns this clone: Mismatch with germline at one junction end may stem from a read error. The chain uses TRBV7-7 and TRBJ2-2, with TRBD2 matching 9 bases. The CDR3 is 17 residues long. Germline lookup yields CDR1 SSHAT and CDR2 FNYEAQ (reference sequence). This chain's CDR3 is CASSLAAGGMNTGELFF. The CDR3 DNA reads TGTGCTAGCAGCTTAGCGGCGGGGGGGATGAACACCGGGGAGCTGTTTTTT.

Only one count was recorded for this clone. The rearrangement uses TRBV5-1 and TRBJ2-7; D uncertain. CDR3 length: 15 residues. Trimming removed 0 bases at V and 2 bases at J, with 12 bases between. CDR1 is SGHRS and CDR2 is YFSETQ in the germline V gene. For the CDR3, the DNA is TGCGCCAGCAGCTTGGTGGCGGCGAGCCCCTACGAGCAGTACTTC. It is translated as CASSLVAASPYEQYF.

The rearrangement joins TRBV11-2 to TRBJ2-5; tentative D call: TRBD2 (7 bases). The V gene's germline CDR1 is SGHAT and CDR2 FQNNGV. The CDR3 sequence is 15 residues long. V lost 10 bases and J lost 4, with 22 bases in between. CDR3 in DNA: TGTGCCACCCTAAGGGGGGGTAGCGCAAGAGAGACCCAGTACTTC. Protein: CATLRGGSARETQYF.

The rearrangement links TRBV11-1 to TRBJ2-5; a possible D gene is TRBD2 (5 bases). Germline loops: CDR1 SGHAT, CDR2 FQDESV (reference sequence). With 10 bases removed from V and 5 bases from J, the gap between germline ends came to 14 bases. The CDR3 length is 12 residues. The CDR3 spells CATSAREETQYF. The CDR3, as DNA: TGTGCCACCTCCGCGAGGGAGGAGACCCAGTACTTC.

The V call is TRBV19, the J call TRBJ2-7, with a weak D call TRBD1 (5 bases). The CDR3 is 13 amino acids. V was clipped by 3 bases and J by 2 bases, with 8 bases between them. CDR1 and CDR2 from the germline V gene are LNHDA and SQIVND (reference sequence). This CDR3 reads CASSIKGTYEQYF. In DNA form, the CDR3 reads TGTGCCAGTAGTATTAAGGGGACCTACGAGCAGTACTTC.

The chain carries TRBV4-3 and TRBJ1-5; D call uncertain. The CDR3 runs to 13 residues. Germline V gives CDR1 LGHNA, CDR2 YSLEER. Trimming took 0 bases from V and 7 from J, leaving 7 bases between them. CDR3 sequence reads: CASSQEIEQPQHF. For the CDR3, the DNA is TGCGCCAGCAGCCAAGAAATAGAACAGCCCCAGCATTTT.

This clone was recorded once. In nucleotides, the CDR3 is TGTGCCAGCAGTTTATTTCGCGGGGCCTACGAGCAGTACTTC. Its protein is CASSLFRGAYEQYF. The chain recombines TRBV28 with TRBJ2-7; tentatively, D is TRBD2 (6 bases). Trimming shortened V by 1 base and J by 2 bases, and 9 bases separated the two germline ends. CDR3 length: 14 residues. Germline V gives CDR1 MDHEN, CDR2 SYDVKM.